This TCR beta chain is from a study of radiation and T cells in renal cell carcinoma. Study at large: Nephrectomy followed 15 Gy stereotactic body radiation by 4 weeks. Findings and caveats of the study: From baseline, blood top tumor clonotypes peaked at 2 weeks post-radiation. No pretreatment tumor biopsies were available for baseline clonotypes.

Described time point: baseline pretreatment blood. The treatment here: 15 Gy SBRT to primary tumor, nephrectomy 4 weeks later. Blood was sampled at baseline, 2 weeks and 4 weeks after SBRT. For this clone: What it recognizes is unknown.

TCRdb's copy holds only in-frame clones and misses some; the assay was immunoSEQ multiplex PCR. The data contain 150,000 or so clones, roughly 84% of them singletons. Per the germline V gene, CDR1 is SGDLS and CDR2 is YYNGEE. Trimming at V came to 3 bases and at J to 3 bases, leaving 10 bases not matched to a gene. This CDR3 region has 18 residues. The TCR was taken from a woman aged 45-65 years with renal cell carcinoma. V and J are TRBV9 and TRBJ2-2, with 11 bases lining up with TRBD2. The sample consisted of blood, taken from a patient whose treatment included radiotherapy and nephrectomy. For the CDR3, the DNA is TGTGCCAGCAGCGAGCGAACTAGCGGGGGCCTCTACACCGGGGAGCTGTTTTTT. This sequence encodes CASSERTSGGLYTGELFF.